These 7 T cell receptor beta chains originate from one sample sequenced in a study of shared clonotypes between healthy human individuals. The assay was immunoSEQ multiplex PCR, and TCRdb's table has in-frame clones only and misses some. The profile shows some 580,000 clones, about 96% of them singletons. The source material was naive CD4+ T cells sorted from blood. Subset in this sample: CD45RA+ positively selected. These receptors all come from a woman in her 30s in good health.

This chain uses TRBV5-1 with TRBJ2-1; 7 nucleotides match TRBD2. Germline V lookup: CDR1 SGHRS, CDR2 YFSETQ. J gave up 7 bases and V 3 bases, and 13 bases lay outside the gene matches. The length of the CDR3 is 16 residues. The CDR3 sequence is CASSSTTGLVGNEQFF. The CDR3 nucleotides are TGCGCCAGCAGCTCCACCACTGGACTAGTGGGGAATGAGCAGTTCTTC.

V and J are TRBV7-9 and TRBJ2-1; possibly TRBD2 for D (6 bases). The CDR3 runs 16 residues. From germline, CDR1 is SEHNR and CDR2 FQNEAQ (reference sequence). Trimming removed 3 bases from V and 3 bases from J, with 15 bases in between. The CDR3 sequence is CASSLQTGGGYNEQFF. CDR3 coding DNA: TGTGCCAGCAGCTTGCAGACCGGGGGTGGCTACAATGAGCAGTTCTTC.

The gene calls are TRBV5-1 and TRBJ2-3, with a tentative D call TRBD1 (6 bases). This CDR3 has 15 amino acids. Trimming shortened V by 5 bases and J by 0 bases, and 13 bases separated the two germline ends. CDR1 is SGHRS and CDR2 is YFSETQ in the germline V gene. The CDR3 spells CASRGAAMSTDTQYF. The CDR3 nucleotides are TGCGCCAGCAGGGGGGCGGCCATGAGCACAGATACGCAGTATTTT.

V is TRBV28 and J is TRBJ1-2; 8 bases agree with TRBD1. The CDR3 runs 16 residues. Germline V gene data show CDR1 as MDHEN and CDR2 as SYDVKM. The V and J ends lost 6 bases and 1 base, in that order; junction bases with no gene match: 10. The CDR3 DNA reads as TGTGCCAGCAGGCGACAGGGGACCAGCTTTAACTATGGCTACACCTTC. It yields the protein CASRRQGTSFNYGYTF.

J is TRBJ2-1 and V is TRBV15; perhaps TRBD2 as D (5 bases). The CDR3 totals 15 residues. Looked up from germline, CDR1 is LNHNV and CDR2 is YYDKDF (reference sequence). V lost 2 bases and J 3 bases, leaving 11 bases between the germline ends. The CDR3 sequence: CATSRPPGNYNEQFF. The CDR3 DNA reads TGTGCCACCAGCAGACCCCCGGGGAACTACAATGAGCAGTTCTTC.

The chain employs TRBV28 and TRBJ2-6; D is uncertain. Trimming cost V 6 bases and J 0 bases, with 18 bases left between them. Germline values: CDR1 MDHEN, CDR2 SYDVKM. This CDR3 contains 18 residues. CDR3 region: CASSPPGLTSSGANVLTF. The CDR3 DNA reads as TGTGCCAGCAGCCCCCCCGGCCTTACAAGCTCTGGGGCCAACGTCCTGACTTTC.

The chain joins TRBV10-3 to TRBJ2-1; D gene uncertain. V shed 7 bases and J shed 3 bases, with 7 bases lying between them. This CDR3 is built from 12 residues. Germline V CDR1 and CDR2: ENHRY, SYGVKD. The CDR3 region has the DNA TGTGCCATCAAAGGGCGCTACAATGAGCAGTTCTTC. Its protein is CAIKGRYNEQFF.